This T cell receptor (beta chain) was observed in a study of human T cells and chemical hapten exposure. Overall study context: Reading of the patch tests, which applied 0.01% DPC to the upper back, occurred at 6 days. General study points: Expanded TCRs showed more large CDR3 clusters than pre-sensitization or healthy control sets.

The CDR3 totals 13 residues. In the authors' methods: TCR counts had a median of around 94,000 per sample and spanned roughly 20,000 to 690,600. TCRdb reanalysed the RACE reads using MiXCR and keeps one entry per CDR3 protein. The authors' filters were not applied to this entry. Of 120,000 or so distinct CDR3 sequences in the sample, about 10% are singletons; the top ten hold roughly 2.3%. This clonotype was counted once. Its matching antigen is unknown. A junction boundary mismatches the germline segment, possibly from a read error. Time point given: patch test 3, about 24 weeks after DPC sensitization. The treatment: therapeutic diphenylcyclopropenone sensitization with weekly scalp DPC.

The chain recombines TRBV12-3 or TRBV12-4 with TRBJ1-6; no firm D call. This specimen consisted of whole blood, obtained in connection with sensitization to the hapten diphenylcyclopropenone (DPC). The sequence was obtained from a woman aged 45-60 years with alopecia areata. Some clones in this sample may be carry-over from other donors' samples. CDR3 coding DNA: TGTGCCAGCAGTTTCCGTATAGATTCACCCATCCACTTT. It encodes CASSFRIDSPIHF.